The 3 T cell receptor beta chains below come from one sample, sequenced in a study of CD8 T cells in Susac syndrome. With random hexamers, roughly 0.5 to 1 ug RNA was reverse transcribed. TCRdb redid the calling of the immunoSEQ multiplex PCR reads with MiXCR, one entry per CDR3 protein. The sample consists of about 150,000 distinct CDR3 sequences, roughly 95% of them appearing once. Input material: CD4+ T cells from PBMCs. The receptors were gathered from a human donor with multiple sclerosis.

The chain carries TRBV28 and TRBJ2-5, with D maybe TRBD2 (7 bases). The germline V and J ends were trimmed by 8 bases and 5 bases, with 12 bases remaining between them. The CDR3 spans 12 residues. Germline CDR1 and CDR2: MDHEN and SYDVKM. CDR3 DNA: TGTGCCAGCTTGGGGAGGGGGGAGACCCAGTACTTC. Its protein is CASLGRGETQYF.

This clonotype has only one observation. V and J are TRBV30 and TRBJ1-2, with D possibly TRBD1 on 5 matching bases. The V and J ends lost 3 bases and 3 bases respectively, with 11 bases between them. The CDR3 is 13 amino acids. In germline, CDR1 is GTSNPN, CDR2 SVGIG (reference sequence). The DNA of the CDR3 is TGTGCCTGGAGCGCCCGGGGCGACTATGGCTACACCTTC. Its translation is CAWSARGDYGYTF.

The chain couples TRBV3-1 to TRBJ2-5, with D perhaps being TRBD1 or TRBD2 (5 bases each). The CDR3 is 15 amino acids. The germline V and J ends were trimmed by 4 bases and 9 bases, with 21 bases remaining between them. CDR1 is LGHDT and CDR2 is YNNKEL in the germline V gene (reference sequence). The CDR3 here is CASSLGDPSRSAQYF. CDR3 sequence (DNA): TGTGCCAGCAGCCTCGGGGACCCATCGCGATCGGCCCAGTACTTC.